The T cell receptor (beta chain) under discussion was sequenced for a study of cytomegalovirus exposure and HLA in healthy donors. About the research overall: Membership in the Caucasian-associated ancestry cluster was found for about four fifths of 398 genotyped donors.

As to this clone: Its cognate antigen is unknown.

Points from the study as a whole: With high specificity and sensitivity, the classifier reportedly diagnosed cytomegalovirus status.

CDR1 and CDR2 (germline): MRHNA, SNTAGT. The V gene lost 6 bases and the J gene lost 1 base, with 9 bases spanning the gap. There are 13 residues in the CDR3. Amplification used 60 Vbeta primers and 13 Jbeta primers. The protocol was immunoSEQ multiplex PCR, while the TCRdb copy is restricted to in-frame clones and leaves out a portion. The sample consists of about 160,000 clones, roughly 79% of them appearing once. This clonotype originated in a man aged 25 to 40 in good health and CMV-seronegative. Sequencing input: PBMCs. This chain joins TRBV6-4 and TRBJ1-1; a weak D match, TRBD1 (6 bases). The DNA for the CDR3 is TGTGCCAGCAGAGAACAGGGGAACACTGAAGCTTTCTTT. This translates into CASREQGNTEAFF.